This record looks at one TCR beta chain sequence and its context. Its antigen is as yet unknown. Germline V gene lookup returns CDR1 SEHNR and CDR2 FQNEAQ (reference sequence). Trimming pared 11 bases from V and 2 bases from J, leaving 14 bases between. The CDR3 extends over 13 amino acids. This record comes from a study of beta chain features in type 1 diabetes. By way of CD45RO/CCR7/CD25/CD127/CD95/CD27, the CD4+ regulatory, stem cell-like memory, central memory and naive cells were sorted. Findings and caveats of the study: Within the patient group, naive, central memory and Treg TCRB repertoires appeared more similar to each other than within healthy donors.

Since all of the isolated RNA was reverse transcribed, expressed TCRB transcripts were what got sequenced. Assay: immunoSEQ multiplex PCR; the TCRdb copy retains only in-frame clones and omits some. The data hold hundreds of thousands of clones, with around a sixth observed a single time. Specimen: naive CD4+ T cells from blood. The clonotype comes from a woman aged 18-30 years in good health. V gene TRBV7-9 combines with J gene TRBJ2-3, with D possibly TRBD1 on 6 matching bases. The CDR3 coding sequence is TGTGCCTTGATGGACAGAGCCACAGATACGCAGTATTTT. Protein: CALMDRATDTQYF.